This TCR beta chain was sequenced during a study of cytomegalovirus exposure and HLA in healthy donors. At the level of the study: Clustering assigned about 79% of the approximately 400 genotyped donors to the Caucasian-associated ancestry cluster.

PCR used 60 Vbeta primers and 13 Jbeta primers. Measured with immunoSEQ multiplex PCR; TCRdb has only the in-frame clones, and not every one. The data hold about 190,000 clones, with around four fifths observed a single time. A remark on this clone: Its antigen remains unknown.

Findings and limits, study-wide: According to the study, roughly 160 TCR beta chains were cytomegalovirus-associated. Later analysis identified a missense DCLRE1C variant that was linked to TCR beta V- and J-gene trimming. In vitro checks showed that three CMV-associated chains really do target CMV antigens.

Sequenced sample: PBMCs. The TCR comes from a man aged 45-60 years in good health and CMV-seronegative.

CDR3 sequence: CASMDGGRGSQETQYF. In DNA form, the CDR3 reads TGTGCCAGCATGGACGGCGGGCGGGGGTCCCAAGAGACCCAGTACTTC. This chain connects TRBV5-8 to TRBJ2-5; 7 positions match TRBD2. CDR1 and CDR2 from the germline V gene are SGHTS and YDEGEE. The CDR3 totals 16 residues. The trim removed 6 bases at V and 1 base at J, leaving 12 bases unmatched.